This passage covers 20 T cell receptor beta chains from one sample sequenced in a study of blood T cells in healthy people across ages. The second PCR ran roughly 6 to 11 cycles with a sample-barcoded 5' primer and J-beta primers. One entry per CDR3 protein, called by TCRdb with MiXCR from the 5' RACE reads. The sample includes over 1.5 million distinct CDR3 sequences, 40% to 55% seen only once; the top ten take 2.1%. The sample taken for sequencing was blood. The receptors were sampled from a woman between 35 and 50 years old in good health.

The V gene is TRBV20-1, the J gene TRBJ2-3, with 12 bases matching TRBD1. Germline assignment: CDR1 DFQATT and CDR2 SNEGSKA (reference sequence). The CDR3 extends over 15 amino acids. V was pared by 8 bases and J by 4 bases, with 10 bases of the junction left unmatched. CDR3 bases: TGCAGTCGACCCGGGACAGGGGGCGGCGCAGATACGCAGTATTTT. As protein: CSRPGTGGGADTQYF.

The rearrangement uses TRBV6-2 or TRBV6-3 and TRBJ2-5; D is uncertain. The length of the CDR3 is 15 residues. V was trimmed by 6 bases and J by 2 bases, leaving 16 bases between them. Germline V gives CDR1 MNHEY, CDR2 SVGEGT. This CDR3 is CASSPDKGVQETQYF. The CDR3 nucleotides read TGTGCCAGCAGCCCCGACAAGGGCGTACAAGAGACCCAGTACTTC.

The table lists this clonotype with a count of one. The CDR3 here is CSARKGFQPQHF. The DNA of the CDR3 is TGCAGCGCCCGAAAGGGGTTTCAGCCCCAGCATTTT. The rearrangement links TRBV29-1 to TRBJ1-5, with a possible D match to TRBD1 (5 bases). The CDR3 consists of 12 residues. The germline CDR1 and CDR2 sequences are SQVTM and ANQGSEA. V was trimmed by 7 bases and J by 6 bases, leaving 13 bases between them.

The V and J genes are TRBV4-3 and TRBJ1-1; the D is unclear. There are 17 residues in the CDR3. Germline lookup yields CDR1 LGHNA and CDR2 YSLEER. The V end lost 0 bases, the J end lost 4 bases, and 18 bases lay between the germline ends. The CDR3, as DNA: TGCGCCAGCAGCCAAGATGGACGGCAGGCAGCTACCACTGAAGCTTTCTTT. This translates into CASSQDGRQAATTEAFF.

V usage is TRBV27 and J usage is TRBJ2-3; 7 nucleotides line up with TRBD1. The V segment lost 3 bases and the J segment 2 bases; nucleotides outside the gene matches: 14. The CDR3 is made up of 18 amino acids. Germline CDR1 MNHEY, CDR2 SMNVEV (reference sequence). DNA of the CDR3: TGTGCCAGCAGTTTGTTTACAGGGGTCCTAGCAACCACAGATACGCAGTATTTT. Its translation is CASSLFTGVLATTDTQYF.

This clonotype has a handful of counts. J is TRBJ2-7 and V is TRBV7-9; a possible D gene is TRBD1 (5 bases). The assigned J gene may be wrong: the sequence end matches TRBJ2-5 better. Per the germline V gene, CDR1 is SEHNR and CDR2 is FQNEAQ (reference sequence). There are 14 residues in the CDR3. This CDR3 is CASSFRQTQETQYF. The CDR3 DNA follows: TGTGCCAGCAGCTTTAGACAGACCCAAGAGACCCAGTACTTC.

This clonotype was picked up a small number of times. The rearrangement joins TRBV2 to TRBJ1-1; D is possibly TRBD1 (6 bases). The V end lost 4 bases, the J end lost 1 base, and 10 bases lay between the germline ends. There are 14 residues in the CDR3. Looked up from germline, CDR1 is SNHLY and CDR2 is FYNNEI. CDR3 residues: CASSVQGTNTEAFF. CDR3 bases: TGTGCCAGCAGTGTTCAGGGGACGAACACTGAAGCTTTCTTT.

The chain has TRBV5-5 and TRBJ2-7, with TRBD1 identical over 9 bases. V was clipped by 2 bases and J by 2 bases; unmatched bases: 8. CDR1 SGHKS and CDR2 YYEKEE come from the germline V gene (reference sequence). The CDR3 sequence is 16 residues long. The CDR3 DNA follows: TGTGCCAGCAGCTTAGGGCCGGACAGGGGTACCTACGAGCAGTACTTC. Its translation is CASSLGPDRGTYEQYF.

The chain recombines TRBV14 with TRBJ2-7; 10 nucleotides match TRBD1. V was clipped by 3 bases and J by 6 bases; unmatched bases: 8. This CDR3 is 15 amino acids long. Per the germline V gene, CDR1 is SGHDN and CDR2 is FVKESK. CDR3 nucleotides: TGTGCCAGCAGCCATCAGACAGGGGGCCTCTGCGAGCAGTACTTC. Translating it yields CASSHQTGGLCEQYF.

Turning to this clonotype: A much larger clonotype is one base distant, so this may be a read error. The V and J genes are TRBV7-2 and TRBJ1-1; weak D call: TRBD1 (5 bases). Germline V gives CDR1 SGHTA, CDR2 FQGNSA. CDR3 length equals 13 residues. The CDR3 DNA reads as TGTGCCGGCAGCCAGGGACCTAACACTGAAGCTTTCTTT. This gives the protein CAGSQGPNTEAFF.

This rearrangement joins TRBV7-2 to TRBJ2-3; tentatively, D is TRBD2 (6 bases). The germline gives CDR1 SGHTA, CDR2 FQGNSA. Trimming took off 5 bases at V and 1 base at J, with 16 bases between the two ends. There are 16 residues in the CDR3. CDR3 protein: CASSPSRWGGTDTQYF. CDR3 DNA: TGTGCCAGCAGCCCCTCGAGGTGGGGGGGCACAGATACGCAGTATTTT.

This clonotype was counted only a few times. The chain combines TRBV7-2 with TRBJ2-4, with 9 nucleotides matching TRBD1. The junction had 10 bases not matched to a gene; V was cut back by 5 bases and J by 2 bases. CDR3 length: 17 residues. CDR1 is SGHTA and CDR2 is FQGNSA in the germline V gene. The CDR3 here is CASSRRGDRVTKNIQYF. DNA for the CDR3: TGTGCCAGCAGCCGGAGGGGGGACAGGGTTACCAAAAACATTCAGTACTTC.

This clonotype has a handful of counts. This chain joins TRBV6-2 or TRBV6-3 and TRBJ2-7; weak D call: TRBD2 (6 bases). Between the trimmed V and J ends, which lost 2 bases and 2 bases, there was a span of 13 bases. The CDR3 extends over 15 amino acids. Germline assignment: CDR1 MNHEY and CDR2 SVGEGT. The DNA for the CDR3 is TGTGCCAGCAGTTACGGAGGGACGGCTCCCTACGAGCAGTACTTC. As protein: CASSYGGTAPYEQYF.

This clonotype was recorded a few times. This chain uses TRBV5-1 with TRBJ2-5, with TRBD1 as a possible D gene (6 bases). V lost 3 bases to trimming and J lost 4 bases, with 13 bases between them. The CDR3 is 14 residues long. Germline V gene lookup returns CDR1 SGHRS and CDR2 YFSETQ. The CDR3 here is CASSWTASRETQYF. The CDR3 nucleotides read TGCGCCAGCAGCTGGACAGCGTCCAGAGAGACCCAGTACTTC.

This clonotype was seen a handful of times. This chain joins TRBV7-9 and TRBJ2-1, with a weak D call TRBD2 (5 bases). Per the germline V gene, CDR1 is SEHNR and CDR2 is FQNEAQ (reference sequence). Trimming removed 5 bases from V and 7 bases from J, with 12 bases in between. The CDR3 totals 13 residues. Written as DNA, the CDR3 is TGTGCCAGCAGCGGCGAGCCGGGGAATGAGCAGTTCTTC. This translates into CASSGEPGNEQFF. The full variable domain, rest sourced from reference TRBV7-9 and TRBJ2-1, is DTGVSQNPRHKITKRGQNVTFRCDPISEHNRLYWYRQTLGQGPEFLTYFQNEAQLEKSRLLSDRFSAERPKGSFSTLEIQRTEQGDSAMYLCASSGEPGNEQFFGPGTRLTVL.

CDR3 sequence: CSPTPGLAGEQYF. CDR3 sequence (DNA): TGCAGTCCCACACCGGGACTAGCGGGCGAGCAGTACTTC. The chain joins TRBV20-1 to TRBJ2-5; 12 bases map to TRBD2. The J call is in doubt because the DNA end fits TRBJ2-7 better. This CDR3 has 13 amino acids. Germline V gene data show CDR1 as DFQATT and CDR2 as SNEGSKA (reference sequence).

J is TRBJ2-1 and V is TRBV27; a weak D match, TRBD2 (6 bases). The CDR3 totals 15 residues. Trimming removed 7 bases from V and 7 bases from J, with 20 bases in between. CDR1 is MNHEY and CDR2 is SMNVEV in the germline V gene (reference sequence). The CDR3 protein is CASIQRGRNTNEQFF. Here the CDR3 DNA reads TGTGCCAGCATCCAACGGGGGAGGAACACGAATGAGCAGTTCTTC.

The chain employs TRBV6-5 and TRBJ2-7; TRBD1 is a possible D gene (5 bases). Germline loops: CDR1 MNHEY, CDR2 SVGAGI. V was trimmed by 6 bases and J by 3 bases, leaving 12 bases between them. This CDR3 is 13 amino acids long. The CDR3 loop reads CASRTSQGYEQYF. The CDR3 DNA sequence: TGTGCCAGCAGGACTTCTCAGGGCTACGAGCAGTACTTC.

This clonotype was observed a handful of times. V usage is TRBV20-1 and J usage is TRBJ1-2; TRBD1 matches at 7 bases. V dropped 1 base and J dropped 4; count of bases not matched to a gene: 12. The CDR3 has 16 amino acids. Germline CDR1 and CDR2: DFQATT and SNEGSKA (reference sequence). CDR3 nucleotides: TGCAGTGCTAGAGCCCCCGAGGGGGCGCTTGTCTATGGCTACACCTTC. Residues: CSARAPEGALVYGYTF.

In this sample, this clonotype turned up a few times. V and J are TRBV4-2 and TRBJ2-4, with 11 bases that match TRBD2. V shed 4 bases and J 6 bases; nucleotides not matched to a gene: 8. Germline values: CDR1 LGHNA, CDR2 YNFKEQ. This CDR3 has 16 residues. For the CDR3, the DNA is TGTGCCAGCAGCCCCATAGCGGGGGGGCCGTTAAACATTCAGTACTTC. This codes for CASSPIAGGPLNIQYF.